These T cell receptor beta chains were read from a single sample in a study of T-cell memory formation after mild COVID-19. TCRdb itself ran the 5' RACE reads through MiXCR, one entry per CDR3 protein. This table holds hundreds of thousands of distinct CDR3 sequences, roughly 18% found once. Sequenced sample: PBMCs or a T cell subset sorted from them (not recorded which). The receptor set was obtained from a man between 18 and 35 years old who had mild COVID-19 (a few samples of this study predate the infection). Cell type and time point are not known. The CDR3 runs from the conserved cysteine through the conserved F or W. The order of the fields is CDR3 protein, CDR3 DNA, V gene, D gene, clone size, J gene. A D gene is named only where the DNA matches it firmly. A clone size is listed for some rows: how often the clone was seen (once, few, many), or a class if it is expanded.

CASSPRGRRNQPQHF | TGTGCCAGCAGTCCACGGGGCAGACGCAATCAGCCCCAGCATTTT | TRBV12-3/TRBV12-4 | . | . | TRBJ1-5
CASSSETFGTQYF | TGTGCCAGCAGCAGCGAAACCTTTGGGACCCAGTACTTC | TRBV11-2 | . | few | TRBJ2-5
CASSGGLGVDEQYF | TGTGCCAGCAGCGGGGGCCTCGGGGTCGACGAGCAGTACTTC | TRBV9 | . | . | TRBJ2-7
CASRETSGSDTQYF | TGTGCCAGCAGGGAGACTAGCGGGTCAGATACGCAGTATTTT | TRBV9 | TRBD2 | . | TRBJ2-3
CSASAAGGYEQYF | TGCAGTGCATCAGCAGCGGGGGGCTACGAGCAGTACTTC | TRBV20-1 | TRBD2 | . | TRBJ2-7
CASRTLGLQETQYF | TGTGCCAGCAGAACACTAGGACTTCAAGAGACCCAGTACTTC | TRBV7-8 | . | . | TRBJ2-5
CATRTTENYGYTF | TGTGCCACCAGGACAACTGAGAACTATGGCTACACCTTC | TRBV15 | . | few | TRBJ1-2
CSASGGPRTGELFF | TGCAGTGCTAGCGGGGGGCCCCGCACCGGGGAGCTGTTTTTT | TRBV20-1 | . | many | TRBJ2-2
CASSLGAVEAFF | TGTGCCAGCAGCTTGGGGGCGGTTGAAGCTTTCTTT | TRBV7-9 | . | few | TRBJ1-1
CASSQSDRGLYEQYF | TGCGCCAGCAGCCAGTCCGACAGGGGGCTCTACGAGCAGTACTTC | TRBV5-1 | TRBD1 | few | TRBJ2-7
CATSDWAGGDEQFF | TGTGCCACCAGTGATTGGGCAGGGGGAGATGAGCAGTTCTTC | TRBV24-1 | TRBD1 | few | TRBJ2-1